This entry lists 9 T cell receptor beta chains sequenced from one sample in a study of blood T cell repertoires in COVID-19. Repertoires were generated with immunoSEQ multiplex PCR, while TCRdb's copy carries only in-frame clones and drops some. Of 360,000 or so clones in the sample, around four fifths were seen once. Specimen: PBMCs or T cells enriched from blood (not recorded which). Receptors were obtained from a woman between 45 and 60 years old who had recovered from COVID-19.

This clone appeared a single time. V and J are TRBV11-1 and TRBJ1-1, with no clear D. Trimming pared 2 bases from V and 4 bases from J, leaving 8 bases between. The CDR3 extends over 13 amino acids. Germline-derived CDR1 and CDR2 are SGHAT and FQDESV (reference sequence). This CDR3 is CASSLKEATEAFF. The CDR3 region has the DNA TGTGCCAGCAGCTTAAAGGAGGCCACTGAAGCTTTCTTT.

The chain joins TRBV5-5 to TRBJ1-2; 8 nucleotides match TRBD1. This CDR3 region has 15 residues. Germline loops: CDR1 SGHKS, CDR2 YYEKEE (reference sequence). Losses at the gene ends were 4 bases for V and 3 bases for J; bases not matched to a gene: 8. The CDR3 sequence is CASSPRTGLHYGYTF. The CDR3 region has the DNA TGTGCCAGCAGCCCTCGGACAGGGCTTCACTATGGCTACACCTTC.

V is TRBV19 and J is TRBJ1-4; 7 bases align to TRBD1. The J segment lost 8 bases and the V segment lost 0 bases, leaving 9 bases of the junction unmatched. The V gene's germline CDR1 is LNHDA and CDR2 SQIVND (reference sequence). CDR3 length: 16 amino acids. The CDR3: CASSIDQTGMKEKLFF. The CDR3, as DNA: TGTGCCAGTAGTATAGATCAGACAGGGATGAAGGAAAAACTGTTTTTT. Using reference TRBV19 and TRBJ1-4 for the parts outside the CDR3, the full variable domain is DGGITQSPKYLFRKEGQNVTLSCEQNLNHDAMYWYRQDPGQGLRLIYYSQIVNDFQKGDIAEGYSVSREKKESFPLTVTSAQKNPTAFYLCASSIDQTGMKEKLFFGSGTQLSVL.

The genes are TRBV29-1 and TRBJ2-7; D call uncertain. V was trimmed by 5 bases and J by 3 bases, leaving 11 bases between them. Germline V gives CDR1 SQVTM, CDR2 ANQGSEA. There are 12 residues in the CDR3. The CDR3 loop reads CSVFSRNYEQYF. The CDR3 DNA sequence: TGCAGCGTTTTCTCTAGGAACTACGAGCAGTACTTC.

V is TRBV5-1 and J is TRBJ2-7; TRBD1 matches at 9 bases. Trimming cost V 4 bases and J 4 bases; bases outside gene matches: 3. This CDR3 has 13 amino acids. Germline assignment: CDR1 SGHRS and CDR2 YFSETQ. CDR3 DNA: TGCGCCAGCAGCACACAGGGGGCTTACGAGCAGTACTTC. Protein: CASSTQGAYEQYF.

The V and J genes are TRBV7-9 and TRBJ1-1, with 8 bases that match TRBD1. Trimming at V came to 4 bases and at J to 0 bases, leaving 10 bases not matched to a gene. Germline lookup yields CDR1 SEHNR and CDR2 FQNEAQ (reference sequence). This CDR3 contains 17 residues. CDR3 sequence (DNA): TGTGCCAGCAGCTCCGGTCCCGGGACAGGTTTGAACACTGAAGCTTTCTTT. It specifies CASSSGPGTGLNTEAFF.

This rearrangement joins TRBV18 to TRBJ2-1; the D gene is possibly TRBD2 (6 bases). Germline CDR1 KGHSH, CDR2 LQKENI. The CDR3 spans 14 residues. Trimming removed 3 bases from V and 10 bases from J, with 16 bases in between. The CDR3 coding sequence is TGTGCCAGCTCACCGGGCGGGGAGTGGCGCGAGCAGTTCTTC. This sequence encodes CASSPGGEWREQFF.

In its sample, this clone was seen a few times. V and J are TRBV6-5 and TRBJ1-5; 10 bases align to TRBD1. The V segment lost 7 bases and the J segment 6 bases; nucleotides outside the gene matches: 9. In germline, CDR1 is MNHEY, CDR2 SVGAGI. This CDR3 region has 15 residues. CDR3 sequence reads: CASNPMGQGTQPQHF. CDR3 nucleotide sequence: TGTGCCAGCAACCCCATGGGACAGGGGACTCAGCCCCAGCATTTT.

This clone showed up just a few times. This chain links TRBV11-2 with TRBJ2-2; the match to TRBD2 covers 7 bases. Germline V lookup: CDR1 SGHAT, CDR2 FQNNGV. This CDR3 region has 16 residues. The trim removed 2 bases at V and 8 bases at J, leaving 11 bases unmatched. The CDR3 DNA reads TGTGCCAGCAGCTTATCAGGACTAGTAGTTTCAGGGGAGCTGTTTTTT. Its protein is CASSLSGLVVSGELFF.